This T cell receptor beta chain was profiled in a study of PD-L1 blockade in urothelial cancer. For the study at large: About 85% of the roughly 30 patients were males with bladder-origin urothelial cancer. Analyses were performed on blood at 3 weeks after treatment start (the second dose) and at 6 weeks. The median number of T cells present in blood samples was under 150,000.

Generated by immunoSEQ multiplex PCR, the TCRdb table keeps only in-frame clones and is missing some. The data hold 60,000 to 85,000 clones, with about nine tenths observed a single time. It was locally advanced or metastatic urothelial carcinoma that patients had. Trimming shortened V by 5 bases and J by 1 base, and 11 bases separated the two germline ends. CDR3 size: 14 residues. CDR1 SGHAT and CDR2 FQNNGV come from the germline V gene. This chain joins TRBV11-2 and TRBJ1-1; D not resolved. The TCR sequence derives from a woman aged 65 to 85 with urothelial cancer. Sequences were derived from PBMCs, sampled around atezolizumab (anti-PD-L1) treatment. The CDR3 region is CASSTSGPNTEAFF. DNA for the CDR3: TGTGCCAGCAGCACAAGCGGGCCGAACACTGAAGCTTTCTTT.